Below, 4 T cell receptor beta chains from the same sample are listed, as sequenced in a study of blood T cell repertoires in COVID-19. This table comes from immunoSEQ multiplex PCR, and its TCRdb copy is limited to in-frame clones, with some not included. This sample has some 130,000 clones; roughly 90% occur once, and the top ten carry 4% to 5%. The sample consisted of peripheral blood. Receptors were obtained from a man aged 60-69 years with COVID-19, enrolled during active disease.

The chain uses TRBV3-1 (or the pseudogene TRBV3-2) and TRBJ1-5; 7 bases map to TRBD1. Germline lookup yields CDR1 LGHDT and CDR2 YNNKEL (reference sequence). This CDR3 is built from 14 residues. The trim removed 0 bases at V and 4 bases at J, leaving 0 bases unmatched. This CDR3 reads CASSQEQGNQPQHF. As DNA, the CDR3 is TGTGCCAGCAGCCAAGAACAGGGGAATCAGCCCCAGCATTTT.

This clone was counted a single time. This chain connects TRBV4-3 to TRBJ1-2; D remains unclear. Between the trimmed V and J ends, which lost 5 bases and 7 bases, there was a span of 17 bases. Per germline, CDR1 LGHNA and CDR2 YSLEER. The CDR3 covers 14 residues. The CDR3 region is CASSKAAPATGYTF. CDR3 nucleotide sequence: TGCGCCAGCAGCAAGGCGGCCCCGGCGACTGGCTACACCTTC.

On this clone: The sample has other DNA sequences that encode this CDR3 too. The chain is built from TRBV7-6 and TRBJ2-5; TRBD1 matches at 7 bases. Germline CDR1 SGHVS, CDR2 FNYEAQ. There are 12 residues in the CDR3. V gave up 6 bases and J gave up 3 bases; unmatched junction bases: 1. The CDR3, as DNA: TGTGCCAGCAGTGACAGGGAAGAGACCCAGTACTTC. It codes for CASSDREETQYF. The full variable domain, completed using reference TRBV7-6 and TRBJ2-5, is GAGVSQSPRYKVTKRGQDVALRCDPISGHVSLYWYRQALGQGPEFLTYFNYEAQQDKSGLPNDRFSAERPEGSISTLTIQRTEQRDSAMYRCASSDREETQYFGPGTRLLVL.

This clone was found a few times. The CDR3 coding sequence is TGTGCCAGCAGCAACCGGGACACTGAAGCTTTCTTT. Residues: CASSNRDTEAFF. V usage is TRBV21-1 and J usage is TRBJ1-1. TRBV21-1 is tagged as a pseudogene. This CDR3 contains 12 residues.